Sequencing of this TCR beta chain was carried out in a study of cytomegalovirus exposure and HLA in healthy donors. The V gene lost 1 base and the J gene lost 4 bases, with 3 bases spanning the gap. CDR3 length equals 12 residues. The V gene's germline CDR1 is SGHTA and CDR2 FQGNSA. PCR used 60 Vbeta primers and 13 Jbeta primers. Assay used: immunoSEQ multiplex PCR; TCRdb lists only in-frame clones, some missing. The table includes some 80,000 clones, approximately 66% detected once. Findings of the study overall: An apparent linkage of common viral pathogens to several of the most significant clusters emerged in a later analysis. Accounts indicate the classifier identified cytomegalovirus status with strong specificity and sensitivity. Apparent HLA restriction characterized most CMV-associated TCR beta chains in a later analysis.

Notes on this clone: Its antigen is not known.

The TCR was taken from a male donor in good health and CMV-seropositive. Material: PBMCs. The chain has TRBV7-2 and TRBJ2-3; D is unresolved. This CDR3 is CASSLVADTQYF. CDR3 DNA: TGTGCCAGCAGCTTAGTAGCAGATACGCAGTATTTT.